This T cell receptor beta chain appears in the sequencing data of a study of beta chain features in type 1 diabetes. Expressed TCRB transcripts got sequenced, as all isolated RNA was reverse transcribed. Clones were sequenced by immunoSEQ multiplex PCR, and TCRdb holds only the in-frame ones, with some missing. The top ten hold approximately 0.087% of the sample, which has fewer than 650,000 clones, 15% to 17% seen once. Per the germline V gene, CDR1 is SGHAT and CDR2 is FQNNGV. Germline trimming cut 0 bases from V and 11 bases from J; bases unmatched to any gene: 18. The CDR3 contains 19 residues. Sequenced: naive CD4+ T cells from blood. The rearrangement joins TRBV11-2 to TRBJ2-3; TRBD2 aligns across 12 bases. The source is a man younger than 35 in good health. The DNA of the CDR3 is TGTGCCAGCAGCTTAGATTACGGTCGTATGACTAGCGGGGGAGCGCTGCAGTATTTT. It encodes CASSLDYGRMTSGGALQYF.